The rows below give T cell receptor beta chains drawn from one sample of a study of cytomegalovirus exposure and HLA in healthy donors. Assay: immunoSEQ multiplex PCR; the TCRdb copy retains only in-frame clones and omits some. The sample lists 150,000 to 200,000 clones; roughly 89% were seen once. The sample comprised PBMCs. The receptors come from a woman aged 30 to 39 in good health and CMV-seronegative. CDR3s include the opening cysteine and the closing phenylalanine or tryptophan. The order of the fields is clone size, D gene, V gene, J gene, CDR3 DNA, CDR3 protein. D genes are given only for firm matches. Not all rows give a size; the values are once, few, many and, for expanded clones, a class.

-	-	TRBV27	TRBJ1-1	TGTGCCAGCTCGCCCTTGAGGGGGACTGAAGCTTTCTTT	CASSPLRGTEAFF
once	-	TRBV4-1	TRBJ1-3	TGCGCCAGCAGCCAAGTGGGTTTAATCTTACAGGGCGTCGAAAACACCATATATTTT	CASSQVGLILQGVENTIYF
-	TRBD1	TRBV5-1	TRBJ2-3	TGCGCCAGCAGCACCCTAGGGGGCCCAGATACGCAGTATTTT	CASSTLGGPDTQYF
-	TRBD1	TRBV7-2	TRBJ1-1	TGTGCCAGCAGCTCCAGGGGGGTGAACACTGAAGCTTTCTTT	CASSSRGVNTEAFF
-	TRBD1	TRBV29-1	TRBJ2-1	TGCAGCGTTCGTGGAGGAGACAGGGCTCATGAGCAGTTCTTC	CSVRGGDRAHEQFF
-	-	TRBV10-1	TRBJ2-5	TGCGCCAGCAGTGAGTCGGGGCCATTTGGGATTTTGACCCAGTACTTC	CASSESGPFGILTQYF
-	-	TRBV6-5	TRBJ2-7	TGTGCCAGCAGTTACTTTACGGGAACCTCCTCCATCGAGCAGTACTTC	CASSYFTGTSSIEQYF
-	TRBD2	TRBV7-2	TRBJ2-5	TGTGCCAGCAGAATAGCGGGGGGGCCAGGATCCGCCCAGTACTTC	CASRIAGGPGSAQYF
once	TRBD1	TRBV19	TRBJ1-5	TGTGCCAGTAGTATATACAGGGGGGGCAATCAGCCCCAGCATTTT	CASSIYRGGNQPQHF
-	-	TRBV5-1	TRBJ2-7	TGCGCCAGCAGCTTGGTACAGGGCGAGCAGTACTTC	CASSLVQGEQYF
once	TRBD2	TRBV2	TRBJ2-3	TGTGCCAGCAGTGGCAAAGGACTAGCGGGCACAGATACGCAGTATTTT	CASSGKGLAGTDTQYF
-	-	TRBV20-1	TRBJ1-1	TGCAGTGCTAGTGTTTCCGCTGAAGCTTTCTTT	CSASVSAEAFF
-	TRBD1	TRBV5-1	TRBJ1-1	TGCGCCAGCAGCCCCCCGAATTCGGACAGGGGCACTGAAGCTTTCTTT	CASSPPNSDRGTEAFF
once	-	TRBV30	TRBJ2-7	TGTGCCTGGAGGGGCAGGGAGGATACCTACGAGCAGTACTTC	CAWRGREDTYEQYF
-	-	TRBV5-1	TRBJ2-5	TGCGCCAGCAGCCCCCTGGGTCAGACGGGGCAAGAGACCCAGTACTTC	CASSPLGQTGQETQYF
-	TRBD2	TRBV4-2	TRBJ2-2	TGTGCCAGCAGCCAAGAAGTAGCGGGGGGGCACACCGGGGAGCTGTTTTTT	CASSQEVAGGHTGELFF
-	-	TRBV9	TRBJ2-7	TGTGCCAGCAGCCCCCGAGGAAGTGACTACGAGCAGTACTTC	CASSPRGSDYEQYF
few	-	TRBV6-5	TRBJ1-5	TGTGCCAGCAGTTACTCCCTATATCAGCCCCAGCATTTT	CASSYSLYQPQHF
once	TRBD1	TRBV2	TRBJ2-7	TGTGCCAGCAGTGAAAGGGACAGGGGTCCCCCTTGGGAGCAGTACTTC	CASSERDRGPPWEQYF
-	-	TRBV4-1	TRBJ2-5	TGCGCCAGCAGCCCTGACAGATTAGAGACCCAGTACTTC	CASSPDRLETQYF
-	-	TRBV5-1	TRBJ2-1	TGCGCCAGCAGCTTGGAGGGTGAAGGGGTATTCGATGAGCAGTTCTTC	CASSLEGEGVFDEQFF
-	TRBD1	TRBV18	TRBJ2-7	TGTGCCAGCGCAGGACAGGGAACCGGCGAGCAGTACTTC	CASAGQGTGEQYF
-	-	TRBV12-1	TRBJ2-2	TGTGCCAGCAGCTTTGGCCAGCGGGGGTCCAACACCGGGGAGCTGTTTTTT	CASSFGQRGSNTGELFF
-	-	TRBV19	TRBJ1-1	TGTGCCACTAAGCGGGGTTCGAACACTGAAGCTTTCTTT	CATKRGSNTEAFF
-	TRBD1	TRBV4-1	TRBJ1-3	TGCGCCAGCAGCCAGCCACAGGGGGCGCCTGGAAACACCATATATTTT	CASSQPQGAPGNTIYF
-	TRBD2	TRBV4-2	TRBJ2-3	TGTGCCAGCAGCCAAGGACTAGCGGGGGGAGTGGATACGCAGTATTTT	CASSQGLAGGVDTQYF
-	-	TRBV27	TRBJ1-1	TGTGCCAGCAGGGGGACAACGAACACTGAAGCTTTCTTT	CASRGTTNTEAFF
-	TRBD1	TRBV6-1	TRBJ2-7	TGTGCCAGCAGTCCGAGGACAGGGGGCGTCGACGAGCAGTACTTC	CASSPRTGGVDEQYF
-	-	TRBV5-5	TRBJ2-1	TGTGCCAGCAGCTTTGAAGGGGGCAATGAGCAGTTCTTC	CASSFEGGNEQFF
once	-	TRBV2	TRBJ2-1	TGTGCCAGCCCTCGGAGCTCCTACAATGAGCAGTTCTTC	CASPRSSYNEQFF
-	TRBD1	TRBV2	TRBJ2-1	TGTGCCAGCACCTCGCTGGACAGGTGGACATCGTCCGAGCAGTTCTTC	CASTSLDRWTSSEQFF
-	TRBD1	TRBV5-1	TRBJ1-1	TGCGCCAGCAGCTTGGCTCGACAGGGTGGCACTGAAGCTTTCTTT	CASSLARQGGTEAFF
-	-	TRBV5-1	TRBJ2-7	TGCGCCAGCAGCTTTGGCGGGCTCTCCTACGAGCAGTACTTC	CASSFGGLSYEQYF
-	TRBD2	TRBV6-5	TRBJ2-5	TGTGCCAGCAGTTTGGGACAAGCTAGCGGGGAGACCCAGTACTTC	CASSLGQASGETQYF
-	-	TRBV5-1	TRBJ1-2	TGCGCCAGCAGCCCAGGGTATTTCGAGGATGGCTACACCTTC	CASSPGYFEDGYTF